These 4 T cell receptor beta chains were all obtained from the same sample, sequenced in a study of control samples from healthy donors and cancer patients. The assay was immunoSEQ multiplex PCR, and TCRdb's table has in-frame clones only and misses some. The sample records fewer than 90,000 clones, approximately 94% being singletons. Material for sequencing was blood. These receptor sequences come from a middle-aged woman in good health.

The CDR3 DNA is TGCGCCAGCAGCTTGACCCTAAGCCCGGGAGCCAGCTCCTACAATGAGCAGTTCTTC. Translated, it gives CASSLTLSPGASSYNEQFF. The chain joins TRBV5-1 to TRBJ2-1; possibly TRBD2 for D (6 bases). V lost 1 base to trimming and J lost 0 bases, with 20 bases between them. Germline CDR1 reads SGHRS; CDR2 reads YFSETQ. This CDR3 has 19 amino acids.

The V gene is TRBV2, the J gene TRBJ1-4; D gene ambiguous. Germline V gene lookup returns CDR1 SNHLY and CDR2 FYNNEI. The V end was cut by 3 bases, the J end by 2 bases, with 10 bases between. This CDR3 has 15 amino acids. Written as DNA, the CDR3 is TGTGCCAGCAGTGATTGGGGAAATACTAATGAAAAACTGTTTTTT. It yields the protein CASSDWGNTNEKLFF.

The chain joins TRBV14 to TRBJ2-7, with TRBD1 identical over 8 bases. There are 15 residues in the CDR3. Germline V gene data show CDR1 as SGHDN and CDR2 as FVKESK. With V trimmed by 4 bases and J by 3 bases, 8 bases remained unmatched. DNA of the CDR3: TGTGCCAGCAGCCCCTGGACAGGGCGGTTCTACGAGCAGTACTTC. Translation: CASSPWTGRFYEQYF.

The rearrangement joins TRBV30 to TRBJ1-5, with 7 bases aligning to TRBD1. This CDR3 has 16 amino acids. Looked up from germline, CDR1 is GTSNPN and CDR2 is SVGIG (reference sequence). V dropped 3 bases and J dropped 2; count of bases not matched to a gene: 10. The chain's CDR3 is CAWSRGDSSGNQPQHF. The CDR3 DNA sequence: TGTGCCTGGAGCCGGGGGGACAGCTCTGGCAATCAGCCCCAGCATTTT.